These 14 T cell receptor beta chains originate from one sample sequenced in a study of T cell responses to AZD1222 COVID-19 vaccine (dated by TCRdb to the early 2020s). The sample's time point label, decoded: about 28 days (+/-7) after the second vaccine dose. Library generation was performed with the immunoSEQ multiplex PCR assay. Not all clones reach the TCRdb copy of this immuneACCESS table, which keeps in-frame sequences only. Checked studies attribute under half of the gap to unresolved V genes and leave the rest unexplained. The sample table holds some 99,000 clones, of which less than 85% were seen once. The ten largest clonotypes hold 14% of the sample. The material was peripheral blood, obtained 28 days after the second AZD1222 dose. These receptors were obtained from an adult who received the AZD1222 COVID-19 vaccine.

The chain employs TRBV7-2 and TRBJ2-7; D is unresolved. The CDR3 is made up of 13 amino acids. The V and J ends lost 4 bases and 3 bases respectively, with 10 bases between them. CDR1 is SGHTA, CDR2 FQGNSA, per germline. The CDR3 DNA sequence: TGTGCCAGCAGCTCACGACCGTACTACGAGCAGTACTTC. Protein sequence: CASSSRPYYEQYF.

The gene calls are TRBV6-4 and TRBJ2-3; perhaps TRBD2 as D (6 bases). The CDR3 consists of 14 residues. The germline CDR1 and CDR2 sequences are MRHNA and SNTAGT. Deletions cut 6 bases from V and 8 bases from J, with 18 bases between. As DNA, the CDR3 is TGTGCCAGCAGCCCGGGACTCGCGACGGGTACGCAGTATTTT. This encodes CASSPGLATGTQYF.

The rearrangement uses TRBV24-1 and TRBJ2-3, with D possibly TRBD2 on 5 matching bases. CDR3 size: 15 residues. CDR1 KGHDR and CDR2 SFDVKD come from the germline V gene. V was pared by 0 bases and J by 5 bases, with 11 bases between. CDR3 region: CATSDLREPLDTQYF. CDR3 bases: TGTGCCACCAGTGATTTGCGGGAACCCCTAGATACGCAGTATTTT.

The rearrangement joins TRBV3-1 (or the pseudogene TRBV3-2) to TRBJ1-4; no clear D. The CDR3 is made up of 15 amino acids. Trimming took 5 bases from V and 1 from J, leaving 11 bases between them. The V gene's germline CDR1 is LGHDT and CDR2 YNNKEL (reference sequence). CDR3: CASSRVFGTNEKLFF. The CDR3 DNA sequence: TGTGCCAGCAGCAGGGTATTCGGAACTAATGAAAAACTGTTTTTT.

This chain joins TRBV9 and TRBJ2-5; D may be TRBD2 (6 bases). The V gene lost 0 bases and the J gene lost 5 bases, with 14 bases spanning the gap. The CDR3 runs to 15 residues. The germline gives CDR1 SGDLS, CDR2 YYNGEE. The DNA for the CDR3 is TGTGCCAGCAGCGTAGAGGCGGGAAGATGGGAGACCCAGTACTTC. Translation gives CASSVEAGRWETQYF.

CDR3 sequence: CASSSRGDQVAKNIQYF. CDR3 bases: TGTGCCAGCAGCTCCCGGGGGGATCAAGTAGCCAAAAACATTCAGTACTTC. The J gene is TRBJ2-4, the V gene TRBV9, with 7 bases that match TRBD2. This CDR3 spans 17 amino acids. CDR1 is SGDLS, CDR2 YYNGEE, per germline. Losses at the gene ends were 4 bases for V and 0 bases for J; bases not matched to a gene: 10.

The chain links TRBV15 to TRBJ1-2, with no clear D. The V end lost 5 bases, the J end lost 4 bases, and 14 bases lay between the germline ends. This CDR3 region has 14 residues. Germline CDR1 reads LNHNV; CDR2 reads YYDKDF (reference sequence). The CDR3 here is CATSAEIALYGYTF. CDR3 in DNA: TGTGCCACCAGCGCAGAGATCGCCCTCTATGGCTACACCTTC.

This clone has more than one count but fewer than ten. The CDR3 region has the DNA TGTGCCAGCAGCTTGGGGGCGGGGGTTGAAGCTTTCTTT. Translation gives CASSLGAGVEAFF. The chain carries TRBV5-6 and TRBJ1-1; possibly TRBD1 for D (5 bases). The CDR3 has 13 residues. Trimming removed 0 bases at V and 7 bases at J, with 10 bases between. CDR1 is SGHDT, CDR2 YYEEEE, per germline.

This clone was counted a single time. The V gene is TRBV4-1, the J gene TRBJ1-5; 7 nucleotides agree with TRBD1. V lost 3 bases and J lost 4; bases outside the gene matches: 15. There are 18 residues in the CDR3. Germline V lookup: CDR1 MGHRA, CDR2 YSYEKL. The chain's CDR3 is CASSHKGLQGKGNQPQHF. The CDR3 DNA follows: TGCGCCAGCAGCCATAAGGGGTTACAGGGGAAAGGTAATCAGCCCCAGCATTTT.

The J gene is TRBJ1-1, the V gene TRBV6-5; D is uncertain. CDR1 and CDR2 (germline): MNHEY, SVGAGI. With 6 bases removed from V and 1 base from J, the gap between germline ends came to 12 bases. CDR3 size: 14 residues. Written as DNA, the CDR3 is TGTGCCAGCAGACCAAGCACCCCGAACACTGAAGCTTTCTTT. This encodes CASRPSTPNTEAFF.

The CDR3: CASSLDSSSYNEQFF. The CDR3 bases are TGTGCCAGCAGTCTAGACAGTAGCTCCTACAATGAGCAGTTCTTC. The chain links TRBV6-5 to TRBJ2-1; the D gene is possibly TRBD1 (5 bases). V shed 5 bases and J shed 0 bases, with 11 bases lying between them. CDR3 length: 15 residues. CDR1 and CDR2 (germline): MNHEY, SVGAGI.

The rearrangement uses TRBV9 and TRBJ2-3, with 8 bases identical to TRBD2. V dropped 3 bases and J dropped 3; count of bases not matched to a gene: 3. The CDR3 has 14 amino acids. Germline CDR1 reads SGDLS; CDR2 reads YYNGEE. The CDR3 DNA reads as TGTGCCAGCAGCGAAAGCGGGGGTACAGATACGCAGTATTTT. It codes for CASSESGGTDTQYF.

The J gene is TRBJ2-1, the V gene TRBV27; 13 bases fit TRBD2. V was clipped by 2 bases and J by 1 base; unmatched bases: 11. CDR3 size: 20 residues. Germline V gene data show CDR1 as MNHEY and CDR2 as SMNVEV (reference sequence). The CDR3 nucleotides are TGTGCCAGCAGTTTAGACCGACTAGCGGGGGGAATAGGTTCCTACAATGAGCAGTTCTTC. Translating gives CASSLDRLAGGIGSYNEQFF.

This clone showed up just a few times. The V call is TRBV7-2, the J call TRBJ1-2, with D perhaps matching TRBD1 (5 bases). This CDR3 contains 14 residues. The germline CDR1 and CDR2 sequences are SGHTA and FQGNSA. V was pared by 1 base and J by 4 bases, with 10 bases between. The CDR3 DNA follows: TGTGCCAGCAGCTTAGAAACAGGTCCCTATGGCTACACCTTC. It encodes CASSLETGPYGYTF.